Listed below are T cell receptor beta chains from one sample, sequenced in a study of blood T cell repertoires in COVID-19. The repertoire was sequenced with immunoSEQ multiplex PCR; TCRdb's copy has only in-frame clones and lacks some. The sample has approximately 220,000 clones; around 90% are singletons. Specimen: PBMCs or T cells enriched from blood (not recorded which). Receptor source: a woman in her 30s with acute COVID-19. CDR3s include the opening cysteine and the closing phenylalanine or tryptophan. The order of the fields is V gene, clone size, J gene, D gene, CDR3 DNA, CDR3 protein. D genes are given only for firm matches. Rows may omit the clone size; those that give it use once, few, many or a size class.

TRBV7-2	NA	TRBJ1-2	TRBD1	TGTGCCAGCAGCTTAGGGGGACAGGGGGATGGCTACACCTTC	CASSLGGQGDGYTF
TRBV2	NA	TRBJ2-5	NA	TGTGCCAGCAGTGAGCAGGTTACCGCTCAAGAGACCCAGTACTTC	CASSEQVTAQETQYF
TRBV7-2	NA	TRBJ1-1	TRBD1	TGTGCCAGCAGCTCCGGGACAGGGGTCGCTTTCTTT	CASSSGTGVAFF
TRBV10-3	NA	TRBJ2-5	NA	TGTGCCGTCCTCGGGGCGGGACGGGGGGAGACCCAGTACTTC	CAVLGAGRGETQYF
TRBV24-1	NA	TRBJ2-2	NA	TGTGCCACCAGTGGACGGACAACCGGGGAGCTGTTTTTT	CATSGRTTGELFF
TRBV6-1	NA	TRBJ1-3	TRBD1	TGTGCCAGCAGTGAGACCAGGGGGCTTGGAAACACCATATATTTT	CASSETRGLGNTIYF
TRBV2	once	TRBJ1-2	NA	TGTGCCAGCAGTTCAGGCAGCCGGGGCTACACCTTC	CASSSGSRGYTF
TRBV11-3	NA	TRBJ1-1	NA	TGTGCCAGCAGCCACGGGGGAGACACTGAAGCTTTCTTT	CASSHGGDTEAFF
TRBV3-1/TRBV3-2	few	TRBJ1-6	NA	TGTGCCAGCAGCCAAGCGGGGGGGAGTAATTCACCCCTCCACTTT	CASSQAGGSNSPLHF
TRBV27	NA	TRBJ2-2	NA	TGTGCCACCATTGGAGGGGGCGCAGTCGGGGAGCTGTTTTTT	CATIGGGAVGELFF
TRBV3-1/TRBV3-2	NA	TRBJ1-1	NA	TGTGCCAGCAGCCAAGGGTGGGCGGGTAACACTGAAGCTTTCTTT	CASSQGWAGNTEAFF
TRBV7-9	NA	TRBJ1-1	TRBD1	TGTGCCAGCAGCTTAGCTGTCCTGACAGGGTGGACTTTCTTT	CASSLAVLTGWTFF
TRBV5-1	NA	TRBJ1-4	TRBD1	TGCGCCAGCAGCCGTGACAGGGGAAATGAAAAACTGTTTTTT	CASSRDRGNEKLFF
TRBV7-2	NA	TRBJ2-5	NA	TGTGCCAGCAGCTTAGGGGCCCAAGAGACCCAGTACTTC	CASSLGAQETQYF
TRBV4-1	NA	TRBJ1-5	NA	TGCGCCAGCAGCCAAGGATTCGCGGAGGAAGTTTGGAATCAGCCCCAGCATTTT	CASSQGFAEEVWNQPQHF
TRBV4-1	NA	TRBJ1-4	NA	TGCGCCAGCAGCCACCCCCCGGGAGGGACCCGAGGAACTAATGAAAAACTGTTTTTT	CASSHPPGGTRGTNEKLFF
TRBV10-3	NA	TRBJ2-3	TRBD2	TGTGCCACCAAAGCGTGGCGGGGGGACGCAGATACGCAGTATTTT	CATKAWRGDADTQYF
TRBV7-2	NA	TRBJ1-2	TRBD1	TGTGCCAGCAGCCAGGGACAGGGGGGCGGCTATGGCTACACCTTC	CASSQGQGGGYGYTF
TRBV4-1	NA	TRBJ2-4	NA	TGCGCCAGCAGCCAACCTACAGGGGAGGTAGCCAAAAACATTCAGTACTTC	CASSQPTGEVAKNIQYF
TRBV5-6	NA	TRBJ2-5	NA	TGTGCCAGCAGCTCCGACGGCCCAGGGGAGACCCAGTACTTC	CASSSDGPGETQYF
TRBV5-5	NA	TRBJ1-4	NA	TGTGCCAGCACTATGGGGGGTGAAAAACTGTTTTTT	CASTMGGEKLFF
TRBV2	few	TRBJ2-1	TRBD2	TGTGCCAGCAGGGAACTAGCGGAACCTTACAATGAGCAGTTCTTC	CASRELAEPYNEQFF
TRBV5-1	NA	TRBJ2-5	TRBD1	TGCGCCAGCAGCCTGACAGGGTCTTGGGAGGAGACCCAGTACTTC	CASSLTGSWEETQYF
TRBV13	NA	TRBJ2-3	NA	TGTGCCAGCAGCTTACAGGGGAGAGATACGCAGTATTTT	CASSLQGRDTQYF
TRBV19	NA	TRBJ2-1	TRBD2	TGTGCCAGTAGTATCTCCGGGACTAGCGGGGAGAGGGGTTTCAATGAGCAGTTCTTC	CASSISGTSGERGFNEQFF
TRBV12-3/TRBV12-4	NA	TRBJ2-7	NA	TGTGCCAGCAGTTTAGCTAGCGGCTACGAGCAGTACTTC	CASSLASGYEQYF
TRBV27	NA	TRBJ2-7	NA	TGTGCCAGCAGTCCTAGCCCACCCTACTACGAGCAGTACTTC	CASSPSPPYYEQYF
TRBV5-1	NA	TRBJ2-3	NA	TGCGCCAGCAGCTTGGCCTTTCTGGGCGCGTCAGATACGCAGTATTTT	CASSLAFLGASDTQYF
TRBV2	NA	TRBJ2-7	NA	TGTGCCAGCACCAAATCGAGCTCCTACGAGCAGTACTTC	CASTKSSSYEQYF
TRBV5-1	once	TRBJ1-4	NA	TGCGCCAGCAGCTCCGTCTGGGGCCGAGATAATGAAAAACTGTTTTTT	CASSSVWGRDNEKLFF
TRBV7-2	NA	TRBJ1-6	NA	TGTGCCAGCAGCTTATTTAGTTCACCCCTCCACTTT	CASSLFSSPLHF
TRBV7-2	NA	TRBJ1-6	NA	TGTGCCAGCAGACATAAAGGGACTTTCCCAAGCGACTATAATTCACCCCTCCACTTT	CASRHKGTFPSDYNSPLHF
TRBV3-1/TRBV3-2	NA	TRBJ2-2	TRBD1	TGTGCCAGCAGCCAAGTCATGGACAGGACCGGGGAGCTGTTTTTT	CASSQVMDRTGELFF
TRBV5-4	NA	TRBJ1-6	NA	TGTGCCAGCACCATAGGGCGCGCAGGGGATAATTCACCCCTCCACTTT	CASTIGRAGDNSPLHF
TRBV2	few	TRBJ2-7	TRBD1	TGTGCCAGCAGATTAGGACAGGGGGCCTACGAGCAGTACTTC	CASRLGQGAYEQYF
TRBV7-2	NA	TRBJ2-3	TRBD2	TGTGCCAGCAGCTTGGAGCGGGGGGGAAAAGATACGCAGTATTTT	CASSLERGGKDTQYF
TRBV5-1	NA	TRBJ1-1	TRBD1	TGCGCCAGCAGCGCGAAAGGACAGGGGGCGACTGAAGCTTTCTTT	CASSAKGQGATEAFF
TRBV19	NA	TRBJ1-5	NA	TGTGCCAGTTCAAGAGATAGCAATCAGCCCCAGCATTTT	CASSRDSNQPQHF
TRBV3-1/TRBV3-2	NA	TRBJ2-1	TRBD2	TGTGCCAGCAGCCAAGGTTTAGCGGGGGGGCTCAATGAGCAGTTCTTC	CASSQGLAGGLNEQFF
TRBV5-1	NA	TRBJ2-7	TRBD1	TGCGCCAGCAGCTCTATGCGACAGGGTTTTGGCGAGCAGTACTTC	CASSSMRQGFGEQYF
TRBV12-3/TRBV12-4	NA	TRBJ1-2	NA	TGTGCCAGCAGTTGGGGGCGCGGCTACACCTTC	CASSWGRGYTF